This T cell receptor (beta chain) was found in a study of blood T cell repertoires in COVID-19 (dated by TCRdb to the early 2020s). Notes on the research overall: The collaborator samples originated in the United States, Italy and Spain and spanned the acute and convalescent phases of COVID-19. The prospective study material was composed of cDNA or gDNA derived from T cells, B-cell-depleted T cells, or PBMCs. Deeply sampled blood TCRbeta repertoires from subjects exposed to, actively infected with, or recovered from COVID-19 were included in the dataset. The repertoires were released in a freely available public database meant as a resource for research on the immune response to SARS-CoV-2. The samples were drawn from two sources: the first 160 participants of the ongoing ImmuneRACE study, and fewer than 1,500 subjects contributed by 6 global collaborators. Sample metadata almost always included a de-identified subject ID, COVID-19 status, age in years and sex. Where available, HLA class I and class II types were taken from metadata supplied by the sample provider and were not determined by assay-based typing.

Between the V and J ends, shortened by 6 bases and 1 base respectively, the junction contains 20 bases. Reading the germline V gene gives CDR1 SQVTM and CDR2 ANQGSEA. The CDR3 runs 16 residues from the cysteine to the phenylalanine. Here the CDR3 DNA is all that survives: 48 bases in frame from base 1. The immunoSEQ Assay, a bias-controlled multiplex PCR, was used to amplify TCRbeta CDR3 regions from genomic DNA. The authors' analysis ran thus. The number of nucleated cells in each sample was estimated from the amplification of reference gene primers within the assay. To quantify the absolute abundance of each unique TCRbeta CDR3 rearrangement, sequence reads were collapsed and filtered. For each sample, productive Simpson clonality was calculated as the square root of Simpson's diversity index over productive rearrangements. TCRdb carries this immuneACCESS record with in-frame sequences only. Its versions omit some clonotypes, under half of them owing to an unresolved V gene in the studies checked, with the rest unexplained. Clone size and V and J calls were adopted from that table, with D and trimming inferred from the DNA. A total of fewer than 400,000 clones appear in this sample, 85% to 90% of them only once. The ten largest clonotypes hold about 1.8% of the sample.

Enrolling through a virtual design, the prospective study's participants ranged in age from roughly 18 to 100 years and lived across roughly 23 United States geographic areas. In the prospective study, participants were assigned to cohorts based on the clinical history participants reported in a screening survey and a study questionnaire. Recovered participants in ImmuneRACE Cohort 3 were defined by two consecutive negative NP/OP PCR tests, clearance by a healthcare professional, or resolution of symptoms. In the prospective study, whole blood, serum and a nasopharyngeal or oropharyngeal swab were collected from each participant by mobile phlebotomists. Additional blood draws and questionnaires over a 2-month period could optionally be provided by prospective study participants. Prospective study blood samples were shipped either frozen or at room temperature before DNA extraction. Paper-wide results and their limitations: Clinical and demographic metadata were provided uncurated, with the amount varying by source and participant.

Of note for this clone: No cognate antigen has been identified for it. No much larger clonotype is one base removed from it; base qualities were not supplied.

Sequenced input: PBMCs or T cells enriched from blood (not recorded which). The receptor chain draws on TRBV29-1 and TRBJ2-3; the D gene is perhaps TRBD1, on 5 matching bases. The source is a woman aged 30 to 39 who had recovered from COVID-19. The CDR3 here reads CSVKLGRIWGTDTQYF. The nucleotide sequence is TGCAGCGTCAAATTGGGGCGAATCTGGGGCACAGATACGCAGTATTTT.